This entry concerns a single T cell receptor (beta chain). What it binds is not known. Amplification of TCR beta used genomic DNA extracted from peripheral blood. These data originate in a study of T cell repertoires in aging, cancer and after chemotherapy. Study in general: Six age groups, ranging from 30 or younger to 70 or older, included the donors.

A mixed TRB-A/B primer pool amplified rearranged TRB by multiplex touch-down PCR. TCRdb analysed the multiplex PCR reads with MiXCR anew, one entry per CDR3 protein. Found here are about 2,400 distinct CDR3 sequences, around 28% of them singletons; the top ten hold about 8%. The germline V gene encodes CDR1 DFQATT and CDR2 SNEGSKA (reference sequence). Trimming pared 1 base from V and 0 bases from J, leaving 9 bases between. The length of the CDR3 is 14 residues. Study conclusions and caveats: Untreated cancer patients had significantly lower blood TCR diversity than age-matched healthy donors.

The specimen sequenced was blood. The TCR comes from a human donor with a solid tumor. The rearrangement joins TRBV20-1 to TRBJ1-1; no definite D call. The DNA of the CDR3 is TGCAGTGCTAGAGGGATAACAATGAACACTGAAGCTTTCTTT. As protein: CSARGITMNTEAFF.